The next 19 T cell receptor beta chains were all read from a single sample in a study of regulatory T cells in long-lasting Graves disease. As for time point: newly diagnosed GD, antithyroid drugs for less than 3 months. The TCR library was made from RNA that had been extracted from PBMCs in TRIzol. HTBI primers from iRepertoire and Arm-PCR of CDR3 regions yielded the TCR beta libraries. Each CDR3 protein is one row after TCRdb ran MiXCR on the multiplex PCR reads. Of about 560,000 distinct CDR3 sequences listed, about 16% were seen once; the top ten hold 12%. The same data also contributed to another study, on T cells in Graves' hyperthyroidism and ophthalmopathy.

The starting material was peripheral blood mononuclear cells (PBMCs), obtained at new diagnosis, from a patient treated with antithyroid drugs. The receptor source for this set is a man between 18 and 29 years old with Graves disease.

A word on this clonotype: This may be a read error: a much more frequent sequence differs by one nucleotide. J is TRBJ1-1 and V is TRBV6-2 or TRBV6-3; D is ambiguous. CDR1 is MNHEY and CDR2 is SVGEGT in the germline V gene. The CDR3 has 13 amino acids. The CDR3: CASSLRAGTKAFF. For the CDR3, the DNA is TGTGCCAGCAGTTTAAGGGCGGGCACTAAAGCTTTCTTT.

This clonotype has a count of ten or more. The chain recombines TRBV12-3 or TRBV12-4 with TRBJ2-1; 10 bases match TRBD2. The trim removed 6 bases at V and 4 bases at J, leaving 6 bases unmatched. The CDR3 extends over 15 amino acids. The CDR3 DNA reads TGTGCCAGCAGAGGGACTAGCGTTACGTACAATGAGCAGTTCTTC. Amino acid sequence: CASRGTSVTYNEQFF.

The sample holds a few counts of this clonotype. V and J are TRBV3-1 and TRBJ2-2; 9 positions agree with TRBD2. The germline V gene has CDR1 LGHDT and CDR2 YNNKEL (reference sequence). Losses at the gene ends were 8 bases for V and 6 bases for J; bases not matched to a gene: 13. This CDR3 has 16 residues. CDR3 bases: TGTGCCAGCTCGTGGGCGGGAGGGCGGAGATCCGGGGAGCTGTTTTTT. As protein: CASSWAGGRRSGELFF.

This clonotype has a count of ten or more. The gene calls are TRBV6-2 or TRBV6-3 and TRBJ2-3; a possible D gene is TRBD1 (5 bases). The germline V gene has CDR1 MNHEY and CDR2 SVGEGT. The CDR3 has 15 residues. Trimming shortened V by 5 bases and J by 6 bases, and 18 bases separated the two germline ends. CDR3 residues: CASSPTSGSADTQYF. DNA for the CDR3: TGTGCCAGCAGTCCGACCTCAGGGTCCGCGGATACGCAGTATTTT.

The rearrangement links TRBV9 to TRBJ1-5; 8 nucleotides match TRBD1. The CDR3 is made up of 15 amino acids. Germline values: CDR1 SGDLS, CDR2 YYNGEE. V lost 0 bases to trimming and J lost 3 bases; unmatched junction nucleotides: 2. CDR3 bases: TGTGCCAGCAGCGTAGGGACAGGGCCCAATCAGCCCCAGCATTTT. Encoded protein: CASSVGTGPNQPQHF.

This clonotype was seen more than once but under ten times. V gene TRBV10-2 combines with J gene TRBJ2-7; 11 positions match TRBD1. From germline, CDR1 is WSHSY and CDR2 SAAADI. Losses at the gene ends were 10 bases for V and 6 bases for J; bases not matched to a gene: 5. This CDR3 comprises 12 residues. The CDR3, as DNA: TGCGCCACCCGGACAGGGGGCTTCGAGCAGTACTTC. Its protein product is CATRTGGFEQYF.

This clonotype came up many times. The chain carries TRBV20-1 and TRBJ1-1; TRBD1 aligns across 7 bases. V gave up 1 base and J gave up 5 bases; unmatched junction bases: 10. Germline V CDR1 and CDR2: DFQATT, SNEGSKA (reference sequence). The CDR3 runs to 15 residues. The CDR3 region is CSARALRHRGTEAFF. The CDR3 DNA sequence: TGCAGTGCTAGAGCCCTACGTCACAGGGGAACTGAAGCTTTCTTT.

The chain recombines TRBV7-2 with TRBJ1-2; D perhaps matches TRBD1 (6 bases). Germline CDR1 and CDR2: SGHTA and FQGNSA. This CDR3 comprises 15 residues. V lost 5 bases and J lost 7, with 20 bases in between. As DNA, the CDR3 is TGTGCCAGCAGCCATAGTACAGGGAATAAAGGTGGCTACACCTTC. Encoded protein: CASSHSTGNKGGYTF. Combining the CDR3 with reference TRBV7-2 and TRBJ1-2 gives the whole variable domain GAGVSQSPSNKVTEKGKDVELRCDPISGHTALYWYRQSLGQGLEFLIYFQGNSAPDKSGLPSDRFSAERTGGSVSTLTIQRTQQEDSAVYLCASSHSTGNKGGYTFGSGTRLTVV.

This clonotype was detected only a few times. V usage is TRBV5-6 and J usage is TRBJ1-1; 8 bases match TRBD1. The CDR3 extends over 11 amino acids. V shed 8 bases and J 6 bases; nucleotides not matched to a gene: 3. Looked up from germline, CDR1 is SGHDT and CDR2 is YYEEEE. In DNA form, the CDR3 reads TGTGCCAGTCAGGGGGCGGCTGAAGCTTTCTTT. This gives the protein CASQGAAEAFF.

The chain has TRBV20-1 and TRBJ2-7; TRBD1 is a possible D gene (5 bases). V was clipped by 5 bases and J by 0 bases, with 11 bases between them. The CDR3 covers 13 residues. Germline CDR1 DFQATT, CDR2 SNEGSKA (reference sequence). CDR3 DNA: TGCAGTGCTCCTACGGACACCTCCTACGAGCAGTACTTC. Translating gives CSAPTDTSYEQYF.

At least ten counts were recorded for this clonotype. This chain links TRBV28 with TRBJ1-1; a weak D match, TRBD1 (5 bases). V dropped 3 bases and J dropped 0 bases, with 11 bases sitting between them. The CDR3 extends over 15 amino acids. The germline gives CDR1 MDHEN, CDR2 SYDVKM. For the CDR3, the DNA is TGTGCCAGCAGTTTCTCCGGGGCCCTGAACACTGAAGCTTTCTTT. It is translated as CASSFSGALNTEAFF.

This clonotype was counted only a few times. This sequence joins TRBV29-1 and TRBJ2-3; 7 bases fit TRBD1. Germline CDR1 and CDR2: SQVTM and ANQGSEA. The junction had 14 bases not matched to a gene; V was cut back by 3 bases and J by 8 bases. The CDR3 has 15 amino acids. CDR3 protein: CSVEWTRDSPPTQYF. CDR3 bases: TGCAGCGTTGAGTGGACCCGGGACAGCCCTCCTACGCAGTATTTT.

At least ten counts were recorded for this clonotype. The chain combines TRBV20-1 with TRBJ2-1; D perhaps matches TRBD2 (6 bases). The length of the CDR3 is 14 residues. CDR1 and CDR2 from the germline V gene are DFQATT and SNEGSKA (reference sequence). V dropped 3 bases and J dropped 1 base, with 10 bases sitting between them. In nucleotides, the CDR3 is TGCAGTGCTAGGAAAGGGAGGTCCTACAATGAGCAGTTCTTC. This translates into CSARKGRSYNEQFF.

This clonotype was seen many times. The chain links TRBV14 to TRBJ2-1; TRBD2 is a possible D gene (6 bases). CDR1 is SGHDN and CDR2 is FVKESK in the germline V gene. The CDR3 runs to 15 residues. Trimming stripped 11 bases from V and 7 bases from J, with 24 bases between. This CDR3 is CASGDPGLGRNEQFF. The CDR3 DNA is TGTGCCTCGGGCGACCCGGGACTGGGACGGAATGAGCAGTTCTTC. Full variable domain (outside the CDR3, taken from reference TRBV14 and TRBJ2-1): EAGVTQFPSHSVIEKGQTVTLRCDPISGHDNLYWYRRVMGKEIKFLLHFVKESKQDESGMPNNRFLAERTGGTYSTLKVQPAELEDSGVYFCASGDPGLGRNEQFFGPGTRLTVL.

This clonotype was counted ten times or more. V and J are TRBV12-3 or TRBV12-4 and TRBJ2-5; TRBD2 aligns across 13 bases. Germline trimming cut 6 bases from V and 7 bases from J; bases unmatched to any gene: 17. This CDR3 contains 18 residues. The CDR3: CASRWGTSGTTTESTQYF. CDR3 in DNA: TGTGCCAGCAGGTGGGGGACTAGCGGGACCACAACCGAGTCGACCCAGTACTTC.

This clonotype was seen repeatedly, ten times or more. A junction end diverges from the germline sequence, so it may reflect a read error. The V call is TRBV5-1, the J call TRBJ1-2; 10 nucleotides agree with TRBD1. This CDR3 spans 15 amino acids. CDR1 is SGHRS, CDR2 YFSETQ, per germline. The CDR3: CASSDRDRGNHGYTF. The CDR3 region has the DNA TGCGCCAGCAGCGATAGGGACAGGGGTAACCATGGCTACACCTTC.

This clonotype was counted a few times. The CDR3 sequence is CASSPDSLGTNEKLFF. DNA for the CDR3: TGTGCCAGCAGCCCGGACTCCCTAGGGACTAATGAAAAACTGTTTTTT. This chain connects TRBV11-2 to TRBJ1-4, with unresolved D. Germline CDR1 and CDR2: SGHAT and FQNNGV. Deletions cut 5 bases from V and 2 bases from J, with 15 bases between. The CDR3 length is 16 residues.

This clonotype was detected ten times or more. The CDR3 DNA reads TGTGCCAGCAGCGGGACTAGCGCCGAGACCCAGTACTTC. As protein: CASSGTSAETQYF. V usage is TRBV2 and J usage is TRBJ2-5, with 10 bases matching TRBD2. Unmatched junction bases numbered 3, after V lost 6 bases and J lost 5 bases. The CDR3 totals 13 residues. Germline V gene data show CDR1 as SNHLY and CDR2 as FYNNEI.

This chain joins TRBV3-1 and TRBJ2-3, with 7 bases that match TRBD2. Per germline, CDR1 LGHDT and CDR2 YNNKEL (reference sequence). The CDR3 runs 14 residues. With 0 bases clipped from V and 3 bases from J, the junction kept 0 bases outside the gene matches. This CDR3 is CASSQEAGTDTQYF. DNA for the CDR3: TGTGCCAGCAGCCAAGAAGCGGGGACAGATACGCAGTATTTT.